The present entry profiles one T cell receptor beta chain with its context. The data were taken from a study of control samples from healthy donors and cancer patients. The CDR3 consists of 16 residues. CDR1 is SEHNR, CDR2 FQNEAQ, per germline (reference sequence). Deletions cut 2 bases from V and 2 bases from J, with 16 bases between. TCRdb keeps only in-frame clones here, not all; method: immunoSEQ multiplex PCR. The sample records 95,000 to 150,000 clones, approximately 91% being singletons. The TCR originated in a woman aged 18 to 35 in good health. This chain connects TRBV7-9 to TRBJ2-7, with D unclear. Sequenced material: blood. CDR3 residues: CASSLSRQPPPYEQYF. In DNA, the CDR3 is TGTGCCAGCAGCTTAAGTCGGCAGCCACCTCCCTACGAGCAGTACTTC.